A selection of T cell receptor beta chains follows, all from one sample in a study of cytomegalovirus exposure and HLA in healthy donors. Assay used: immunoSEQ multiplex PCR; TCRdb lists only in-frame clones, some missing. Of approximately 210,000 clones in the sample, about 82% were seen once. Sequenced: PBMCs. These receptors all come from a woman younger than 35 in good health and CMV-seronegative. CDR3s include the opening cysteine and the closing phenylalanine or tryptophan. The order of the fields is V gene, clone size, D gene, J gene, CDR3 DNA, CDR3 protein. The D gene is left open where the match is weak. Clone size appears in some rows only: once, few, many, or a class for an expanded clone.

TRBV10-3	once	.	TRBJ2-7	TGTGCCACCGGGACATCCGGTTCACTTATCTACGAGCAGTACTTC	CATGTSGSLIYEQYF
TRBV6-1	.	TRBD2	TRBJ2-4	TGTGCCAGCAGTGAAGGGAAGGGACTAGTTCATCACTTC	CASSEGKGLVHHF
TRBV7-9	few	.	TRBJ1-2	TGTGCCAGCAGCTTCCCCGCGGCGGGGTTGGAAGGCTACACCTTC	CASSFPAAGLEGYTF
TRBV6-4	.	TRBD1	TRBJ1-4	TGTGCCAGCAGTGACTCTTCAGGGGGAGAAAAACTGTTTTTT	CASSDSSGGEKLFF
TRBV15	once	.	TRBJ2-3	TGTGCCACCAGCAGAGATCCACGAGGGAGCACAGATACGCAGTATTTT	CATSRDPRGSTDTQYF
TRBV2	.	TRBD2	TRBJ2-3	TGTGCCAGCAGACTAGCGGGGGGCACAGATACGCAGTATTTT	CASRLAGGTDTQYF
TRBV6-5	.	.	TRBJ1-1	TGTGCCAGCAGTTACGGTGTTTTCAGGAACGCTTTCTTT	CASSYGVFRNAFF
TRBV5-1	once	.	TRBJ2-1	TGCGCCAGCAGCCCTGGGACACCTAGGGGCAATGAGCAGTTCTTC	CASSPGTPRGNEQFF
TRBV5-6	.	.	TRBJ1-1	TGTGCCAGCAGCCGAGGGATTGAGGACACTGAAGCTTTCTTT	CASSRGIEDTEAFF
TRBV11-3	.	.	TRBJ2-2	TGTGCCAGCAGCTTAGGGCAGTCGAACACCGGGGAGCTGTTTTTT	CASSLGQSNTGELFF
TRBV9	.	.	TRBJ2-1	TGTGCCAGCAGCGTAGTATGGCTAGCGTCCCCAACTGGGGGCTACAATGAGCAGTTCTTC	CASSVVWLASPTGGYNEQFF
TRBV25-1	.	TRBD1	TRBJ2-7	TGTGCCAGCAGTGAATTCAGTGGACAGGGGGAGGGCGAGCAGTACTTC	CASSEFSGQGEGEQYF
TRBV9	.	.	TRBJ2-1	TGTGCCAGCAGCGTGGAGGTTATAGATTCCTACAATGAGCAGTTCTTC	CASSVEVIDSYNEQFF
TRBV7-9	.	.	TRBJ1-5	TGTGCCAGCAGCTTAGCGGGGGGTGAAACCCAGCATTTT	CASSLAGGETQHF
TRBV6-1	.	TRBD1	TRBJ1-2	TGTGCCATCTCGGGACAGTCCGAAAATGGCTACACCTTC	CAISGQSENGYTF
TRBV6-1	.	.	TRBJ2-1	TGTGCCAGCCTCAACAGGAATGAGCAGTTCTTC	CASLNRNEQFF
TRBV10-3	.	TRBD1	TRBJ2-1	TGTGCCATCAATACCCAGGGGGTAAACAATGAGCAGTTCTTC	CAINTQGVNNEQFF
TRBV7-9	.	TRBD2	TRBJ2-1	TGTGCCAGCAGCTCGCAAGCCCGACTAGCCCACAATGAGCAGTTCTTC	CASSSQARLAHNEQFF
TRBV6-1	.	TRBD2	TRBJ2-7	TGTGCCAGCCGGACTAGCGGGATTTACGAGCAGTACTTC	CASRTSGIYEQYF
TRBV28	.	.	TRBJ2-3	TGTGCCAGCAGTCCGACAGGACGACCAGATACGCAGTATTTT	CASSPTGRPDTQYF
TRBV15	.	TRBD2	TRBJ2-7	TGTGCCACCAGCGGAGAGGACGTAGCGGGTCCCCCCTACGAGCAGTACTTC	CATSGEDVAGPPYEQYF
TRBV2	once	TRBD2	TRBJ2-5	TGTGCCAGCAGTGTTTGGACTAGTCAAGAGACCCAGTACTTC	CASSVWTSQETQYF
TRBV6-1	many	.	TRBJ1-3	TGTGCCAGCAGTGAGGGGCTATACTCTGGAAACACCATATATTTT	CASSEGLYSGNTIYF
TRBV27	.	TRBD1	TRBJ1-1	TGTGCCAGCAGTTCAGGCGGAGGACAGGGGAACACTGAAGCTTTCTTT	CASSSGGGQGNTEAFF
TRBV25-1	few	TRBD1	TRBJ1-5	TGTGCCAGCAGTGAGGGAAGACAGGGGAGCTATAGCAATCAGCCCCAGCATTTT	CASSEGRQGSYSNQPQHF
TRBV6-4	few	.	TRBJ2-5	.	CASSSSQGPQETQYF
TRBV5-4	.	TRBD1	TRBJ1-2	TGTGCCAGCAGCTTGTTTAACGGAAGACAGGGGCCATATTCGGCGGCGCGGATTATCTTC	CASSLFNGRQGPYSAARIIF
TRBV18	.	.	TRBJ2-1	TGTGCCAGCTCACCAACAATTTACCAATACAATGAGCAGTTCTTC	CASSPTIYQYNEQFF
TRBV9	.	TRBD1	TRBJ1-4	TGTGCCAGCAGCCTCAGGGGGTCTAATGAAAAACTGTTTTTT	CASSLRGSNEKLFF
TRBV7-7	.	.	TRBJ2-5	TGTGCCAGCAGCTTATACCACCTTGGGGGCGGATATCAAGAGACCCAGTACTTC	CASSLYHLGGGYQETQYF
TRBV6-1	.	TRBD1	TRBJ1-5	TGTGCCAGCAGGACAGGGGAAGAGCAGCCCCAGCATTTT	CASRTGEEQPQHF
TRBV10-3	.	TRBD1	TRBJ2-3	TGTGCCCTAAGGGACAGGGAGTTTACAGATACGCAGTATTTT	CALRDREFTDTQYF
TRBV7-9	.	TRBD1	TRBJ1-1	TGTGCCAGCACAGGGGGCCTGAACACTGAAGCTTTCTTT	CASTGGLNTEAFF
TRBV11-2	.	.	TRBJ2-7	TGTGCCAGCAGCTTATCACCCAATTACGACAGCTCCTACGAGCAGTACTTC	CASSLSPNYDSSYEQYF
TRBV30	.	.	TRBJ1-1	TGTGCCTGGAGTGTACTCAGGGGCGGTCAGAGCACTGAAGCTTTCTTT	CAWSVLRGGQSTEAFF
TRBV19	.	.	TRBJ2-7	TGTGCCAGTAGTCCGGGGACACCGTTCTCCTACGAGCAGTACTTC	CASSPGTPFSYEQYF
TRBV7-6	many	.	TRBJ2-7	TGTGCCAGCAGCTCCCTCGGGTTGTTGGGACTCACCTCCTACGAGCAGTACTTC	CASSSLGLLGLTSYEQYF
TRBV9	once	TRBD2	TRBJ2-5	TGTGCCAGCAGCGTAGGCGGGGGGGCCGGCGAGACCCAGTACTTC	CASSVGGGAGETQYF
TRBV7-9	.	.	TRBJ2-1	TGTGCCAGCAGCCCCCCGGACTCGAAATACAATGAGCAGTTCTTC	CASSPPDSKYNEQFF
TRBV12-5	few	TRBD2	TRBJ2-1	TGTGCTAGTGGTTTGATAGCGGGAGGGGAGGAGCAGTTCTTC	CASGLIAGGEEQFF
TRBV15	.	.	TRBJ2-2	TGTGCCACCAGCAGAGATTTAGCGATGTCGAACACCGGGGAGCTGTTTTTT	CATSRDLAMSNTGELFF